The 13 T cell receptor beta chains listed next were all sequenced from one sample in a study of cytomegalovirus exposure and HLA in healthy donors. The PCR contained 60 Vbeta and 13 Jbeta primers. Data came from immunoSEQ multiplex PCR; TCRdb stores just in-frame clones and leaves some out. The data show around 190,000 clones, with around 77% seen just once and 2.9% held by the top ten. Sequenced input: PBMCs. These receptors were taken from a young woman in good health and CMV-seronegative.

V and J are TRBV28 and TRBJ1-2; D gene ambiguous. This CDR3 is 14 amino acids long. Trimming cost V 1 base and J 4 bases, with 10 bases left between them. Germline V lookup: CDR1 MDHEN, CDR2 SYDVKM. CDR3 DNA sequence: TGTGCCAGCAGTTTATTAACCCGGTTCTATGGCTACACCTTC. Its translation: CASSLLTRFYGYTF.

In its sample, this clone was seen once. V usage is TRBV9 and J usage is TRBJ1-3, with D hard to call. CDR1 and CDR2 from the germline V gene are SGDLS and YYNGEE. There are 15 residues in the CDR3. The V gene lost 4 bases and the J gene lost 0 bases, with 11 bases spanning the gap. This chain's CDR3 is CASSPGSGSGNTIYF. CDR3 nucleotide sequence: TGTGCCAGCAGCCCCGGGAGTGGCTCTGGAAACACCATATATTTT.

The rearrangement joins TRBV28 to TRBJ2-3; 13 bases agree with TRBD2. The CDR3 has 16 residues. Germline lookup yields CDR1 MDHEN and CDR2 SYDVKM. The V and J ends lost 4 bases and 7 bases, in that order; junction bases with no gene match: 8. CDR3 protein: CASSSWTSGRVNTQYF. In nucleotides, the CDR3 is TGTGCCAGCAGTTCCTGGACTAGCGGGAGAGTGAATACGCAGTATTTT.

The chain couples TRBV7-6 to TRBJ2-5; TRBD2 aligns across 7 bases. Looked up from germline, CDR1 is SGHVS and CDR2 is FNYEAQ. The V segment lost 7 bases and the J segment 4 bases; nucleotides outside the gene matches: 0. The CDR3 extends over 11 amino acids. Written as DNA, the CDR3 is TGTGCCAGCACTAGCGGAGAGACCCAGTACTTC. Its protein is CASTSGETQYF.

In DNA, the CDR3 is TGCGCCAGCAGTTCCCATCGGACAGGGAGCACAGATACGCAGTATTTT. Translating gives CASSSHRTGSTDTQYF. The rearrangement links TRBV10-1 to TRBJ2-3; TRBD1 matches at 8 bases. V lost 5 bases, J lost 0 bases, and 7 bases stayed unmatched. The CDR3 sequence is 16 residues long. Germline-derived CDR1 and CDR2 are WNHNN and SYGVQD (reference sequence).

The chain combines TRBV15 with TRBJ2-2, with 7 bases aligning to TRBD2. Germline lookup yields CDR1 LNHNV and CDR2 YYDKDF (reference sequence). The ends lost 1 base at V and 5 bases at J; junction bases unmatched: 4. The CDR3 has 15 amino acids. CDR3 protein: CATSRGRGRTGELFF. The DNA of the CDR3 is TGTGCCACCAGCAGAGGGCGGGGGAGAACCGGGGAGCTGTTTTTT.

The chain recombines TRBV5-4 with TRBJ1-2, with TRBD1 matching 7 bases. CDR3 length: 13 residues. V lost 1 base to trimming and J lost 3 bases; unmatched junction nucleotides: 0. From germline, CDR1 is SGHNT and CDR2 YYREEE (reference sequence). The CDR3 nucleotides read TGTGCCAGCAGCTTGCAGGGGGACTATGGCTACACCTTC. It specifies CASSLQGDYGYTF.

This rearrangement joins TRBV9 to TRBJ1-6; possibly TRBD1 for D (6 bases). Germline-derived CDR1 and CDR2 are SGDLS and YYNGEE. This CDR3 region has 13 residues. Trimming shortened V by 2 bases and J by 11 bases, and 11 bases separated the two germline ends. The CDR3 spells CASSVQGLTPLHF. CDR3 nucleotide sequence: TGTGCCAGCAGCGTGCAGGGGCTAACACCCCTCCACTTT. The complete variable domain, with remaining parts taken from reference TRBV9 and TRBJ1-6, reads DSGVTQTPKHLITATGQRVTLRCSPRSGDLSVYWYQQSLDQGLQFLIQYYNGEERAKGNILERFSAQQFPDLHSELNLSSLELGDSALYFCASSVQGLTPLHFGNGTRLTVT.

This chain joins TRBV18 and TRBJ2-7; 8 bases are a match to TRBD2. Germline CDR1 reads KGHSH; CDR2 reads LQKENI. Trimming removed 2 bases from V and 3 bases from J; junction bases left unmatched: 3. There are 14 residues in the CDR3. CDR3 coding DNA: TGTGCCAGCTCACCATTTACTAGCGGCTACGAGCAGTACTTC. This gives the protein CASSPFTSGYEQYF.

The chain links TRBV30 to TRBJ1-2, with D possibly matching TRBD1 (6 bases). The CDR3 has 14 amino acids. Germline CDR1 and CDR2: GTSNPN and SVGIG (reference sequence). Trimming removed 4 bases from V and 5 bases from J, with 17 bases in between. The DNA of the CDR3 is TGTGCCTGGAAGCTGGGTGCAGGGGTGTATGGCTACACCTTC. Its protein is CAWKLGAGVYGYTF.

The rearrangement links TRBV9 to TRBJ2-1; D unclear. Deletions cut 3 bases from V and 3 bases from J, with 4 bases between. Germline assignment: CDR1 SGDLS and CDR2 YYNGEE. The CDR3 has 12 amino acids. The CDR3 is CASSANYNEQFF. CDR3 sequence (DNA): TGTGCCAGCAGCGCCAACTACAATGAGCAGTTCTTC.

V is TRBV6-1 and J is TRBJ2-7, with D possibly being TRBD1 (5 bases). Trimming stripped 8 bases from V and 0 bases from J, with 14 bases between. CDR3 length: 14 residues. Germline CDR1 MNHNS, CDR2 SASEGT. CDR3: CASSWAGISYEQYF. The CDR3 region has the DNA TGTGCCAGCTCATGGGCAGGGATCTCCTACGAGCAGTACTTC.

V gene TRBV14 combines with J gene TRBJ2-3, with D perhaps matching TRBD2 (6 bases). This CDR3 has 14 amino acids. Germline V gene data show CDR1 as SGHDN and CDR2 as FVKESK. V lost 1 base and J lost 6, with 11 bases in between. The CDR3 is CASSQAGEWDTQYF. The CDR3 DNA follows: TGTGCCAGCAGCCAAGCGGGAGAGTGGGATACGCAGTATTTT. Variable domain in full (rest from reference TRBV14 and TRBJ2-3): EAGVTQFPSHSVIEKGQTVTLRCDPISGHDNLYWYRRVMGKEIKFLLHFVKESKQDESGMPNNRFLAERTGGTYSTLKVQPAELEDSGVYFCASSQAGEWDTQYFGPGTRLTVL.